Listed below are T cell receptor beta chains from one sample, sequenced in a study of CD8+ T cells in alopecia areata. The data were produced by immunoSEQ multiplex PCR, yet TCRdb's version contains in-frame clones alone and is incomplete. The sample shows around 35,000 clones, less than 55% of them seen only once. The sample taken for sequencing was CD4+ Tregs sorted from blood. Receptors were obtained from a human donor with alopecia areata. Each CDR3 is given with its conserved first and last residue. D genes are given only for firm matches. Clone sizes are given selectively: once, few, many, or a class where the clone is expanded.

>TRBD1|TRBV7-9|TRBJ2-7|NA
TGTGCCAGCAGCTTACGACAGGGGGGGGCCTACGAGCAGTACTTC
CASSLRQGGAYEQYF
>TRBD2|TRBV7-8|TRBJ2-7|NA
TGTGCCAGCAGCGGAGCTAGCGGACCTCTCTACGAGCAGTACTTC
CASSGASGPLYEQYF
>NA|TRBV7-9|TRBJ2-7|NA
TGTGCCAGCAGCTTATTGGTCGGGCAAAGCTCCTACGAGCAGTACTTC
CASSLLVGQSSYEQYF
>TRBD2|TRBV5-1|TRBJ2-7|once
TGCGCCAGCAGCTTGACTAGCGGGAGGGAGGGAGAGCAGTACTTC
CASSLTSGREGEQYF
>NA|TRBV7-2|TRBJ2-6|few
TGTGCCAGCAGCTTAAGGAGAATCTCTGGGGCCAACGTCCTGACTTTC
CASSLRRISGANVLTF
>NA|TRBV7-2|TRBJ2-7|medium-sized
TGTGCCAGCAGCTTTTCCCGGGACTCCTACGAGCAGTACTTC
CASSFSRDSYEQYF
>NA|TRBV5-1|TRBJ2-7|NA
TGCGCCAGCAGTTCGCAGGCGTCTGGACCCTACGAGCAGTACTTC
CASSSQASGPYEQYF
>NA|TRBV27|TRBJ2-7|NA
TGTGCCAGCAGTTCTAGGGACGGATCCTACGAGCAGTACTTC
CASSSRDGSYEQYF
>TRBD2|TRBV9|TRBJ2-3|NA
TGTGCCAGCAGCGTAAGGGCGGGAGAAGGAGATACGCAGTATTTT
CASSVRAGEGDTQYF
>TRBD1|TRBV6-5|TRBJ1-2|NA
TGTGCCAGCAGCCGGGACAGGGGAGGGGGATATGGCTACACCTTC
CASSRDRGGGYGYTF
>NA|TRBV29-1|TRBJ2-3|few
TGCAGCGTCGCAAGGTTAGGGGCCACACGCACAGATACGCAGTATTTT
CSVARLGATRTDTQYF
>NA|TRBV27|TRBJ2-1|NA
TGTGCCAGCCGGTTTACCTCCTCCTACAATGAGCAGTTCTTC
CASRFTSSYNEQFF
>NA|TRBV10-3|TRBJ2-5|NA
TGTGCCATCAGTGAACAGGGTAATGAGACCCAGTACTTC
CAISEQGNETQYF
>TRBD2|TRBV6-6|TRBJ2-7|NA
TGTGCCAGCAATCTAGCGGGAGTCAACTACGAGCAGTACTTC
CASNLAGVNYEQYF
>NA|TRBV10-3|TRBJ1-4|NA
TGTGCCATCGGTATGGGGGGAAAACTGTTTTTT
CAIGMGGKLFF
>NA|TRBV10-3|TRBJ2-1|NA
TGTGCCACCGCTCGCCGCGAGGGAGGTAATGAGCAGTTCTTC
CATARREGGNEQFF
>NA|TRBV19|TRBJ2-1|few
TGTGCCAGTAGTACCCCTGGACAGTTAATGAAGGAGCAGTTCTTC
CASSTPGQLMKEQFF
>TRBD1|TRBV28|TRBJ1-4|NA
TGTGCCAGCAGTCCGGGACAGATCAATGAAAAACTGTTTTTT
CASSPGQINEKLFF
>NA|TRBV19|TRBJ1-2|NA
TGTGCCAGTAGTTATGCCAACGGACGACTCTATGGCTACACCTTC
CASSYANGRLYGYTF
>TRBD1|TRBV6-4|TRBJ1-2|NA
TGTGCCAGCAGTGCCCCTGACAGGGCCCTCTTTGGCTACACCTTC
CASSAPDRALFGYTF
>TRBD2|TRBV7-3|TRBJ2-1|NA
TGTGCCAGCAGCTTAACGGCTAGCGGGAGGGCCGGTGAGCAGTTCTTC
CASSLTASGRAGEQFF
>TRBD1|TRBV18|TRBJ1-2|NA
TGTGCCAGCTCACCGGGACAGACTAACTATGGCTACACCTTC
CASSPGQTNYGYTF
>NA|TRBV5-1|TRBJ2-1|NA
TGCGCCAGCAGCTTTCAAGCGGGTATCTACAATGAGCAGTTCTTC
CASSFQAGIYNEQFF
>NA|TRBV19|TRBJ1-5|NA
TGTGCCAGTAGCCCTGGAGGTCAGCCCCAGCATTTT
CASSPGGQPQHF
>NA|TRBV5-1|TRBJ2-7|NA
TGCGCCAGCAGCCTCCAGGAGGGCTACGAGCAGTACTTC
CASSLQEGYEQYF
>NA|TRBV7-9|TRBJ2-1|few
TGTGCCAGCAGCTTAAGAGGCCAATTCAATGAGCAGTTCTTC
CASSLRGQFNEQFF
>NA|TRBV27|TRBJ1-1|few
TGTGCCAGCAGCATAAGGGGGGACTACACTGAAGCTTTCTTT
CASSIRGDYTEAFF
>NA|TRBV6-6|TRBJ1-1|few
TGTGCCAGCAGTTACTCGATGGGTTCAGGGCCGACCGCAGCTTTCTTT
CASSYSMGSGPTAAFF
>NA|TRBV2|TRBJ1-3|NA
TGTGCCAGCAAAGGGGATGGAAACACCATATATTTT
CASKGDGNTIYF
>TRBD2|TRBV7-9|TRBJ2-1|NA
TGTGCCAGCAGCTCACTAGCGGGGAACAATGAGCAGTTCTTC
CASSSLAGNNEQFF
>NA|TRBV7-2|TRBJ2-7|NA
TGTGCCAGCAGCCTATTAGACTCCACCTACGAGCAGTACTTC
CASSLLDSTYEQYF
>NA|TRBV7-2|TRBJ2-7|NA
TGTGCCAGCAGCTGGGACGGGACCAGAAGCTCCTACGAGCAGTACTTC
CASSWDGTRSSYEQYF
>NA|TRBV4-3|TRBJ2-7|once
TGCGCCAGCAGCCGCTCTCATGGGATCTACGAGCAGTACTTC
CASSRSHGIYEQYF
>NA|TRBV9|TRBJ2-1|NA
TGTGCCAGCAGCGTTGGCTGGGATCTCTACAATGAGCAGTTCTTC
CASSVGWDLYNEQFF
>NA|TRBV9|TRBJ1-2|NA
TGTGCCAGCAGCGTAGGAGTAGGGACTAACTATGGCTACACCTTC
CASSVGVGTNYGYTF
>TRBD2|TRBV5-1|TRBJ2-1|few
TGCGCCAGCAGCCTAACCGGGACTAGCGTCTACAATGAGCAGTTCTTC
CASSLTGTSVYNEQFF
>NA|TRBV20-1|TRBJ2-7|NA
TGCAGTGCTAGAGGTGACTACGAGCAGTACTTC
CSARGDYEQYF
>TRBD1|TRBV18|TRBJ1-1|few
TGTGCCAGCTCAACCGGGACAGCGGGTGAAGCTTTCTTT
CASSTGTAGEAFF
>NA|TRBV6-1|TRBJ2-1|NA
TGTGCCAGCAGTGAGCACAGCAATCAGCAGTTCTTC
CASSEHSNQQFF
>NA|TRBV29-1|TRBJ1-1|NA
TGCAGCGGGTTTCGAGGGATGGGAGGCACTGAAGCTTTCTTT
CSGFRGMGGTEAFF
>TRBD2|TRBV5-1|TRBJ2-2|NA
TGCGCCAGCAGCCCCACTAGCGGGAGCGTGGGCGGGGAGCTGTTTTTT
CASSPTSGSVGGELFF
>NA|TRBV13|TRBJ2-7|once
TGTGCCAGCAGCCCGGACCCAGTCACCTACGAGCAGTACTTC
CASSPDPVTYEQYF
>TRBD1|TRBV5-6|TRBJ2-5|NA
TGTGCCAGCACCTTGCTTGGGACAGGGAGGGGTGCCCAGTACTTC
CASTLLGTGRGAQYF
>TRBD1|TRBV29-1|TRBJ2-5|NA
TGCAGCGTCGACAGGGGGCTTCGAGAGACCCAGTACTTC
CSVDRGLRETQYF
>NA|TRBV5-1|TRBJ2-3|few
TGCGCCAGCAGCTTGGATCAGATCGATACGCAGTATTTT
CASSLDQIDTQYF
>NA|TRBV5-1|TRBJ2-7|NA
TGCGCCAGCAGCTTGAGGGACGAGGGCTACGAGCAGTACTTC
CASSLRDEGYEQYF
>NA|TRBV28|TRBJ2-7|NA
TGTGCCAGCAGTTCGCCCGGGTTGGTGGTTGGAACCTACTACGAGCAGTACTTC
CASSSPGLVVGTYYEQYF